This T cell receptor (beta chain) was sequenced during a study of blood T cell repertoires in COVID-19. Across the whole study: COVID-19 samples from acute and convalescent phases originated in the United States, Italy and Spain. T cells, B-cell-depleted T cells, or PBMCs supplied cDNA or gDNA.

Profiling relied on immunoSEQ multiplex PCR, and the TCRdb table lists in-frame clones only, not all of them. The sample records approximately 210,000 clones, 88% being singletons. Germline V gives CDR1 SGHTA, CDR2 FQGTGA. The CDR3 loop spans 17 amino acids. Trimming shortened V by 0 bases and J by 0 bases, and 11 bases separated the two germline ends. This receptor was obtained from a man in his 70s with acute or convalescent COVID-19. The V gene is TRBV7-3, the J gene TRBJ2-2, with D maybe TRBD1 (5 bases). Input material: peripheral blood. The CDR3 DNA follows: TGTGCCAGCAGCTTAACGTTGGCAGGGACGAACACCGGGGAGCTGTTTTTT. It specifies CASSLTLAGTNTGELFF.